What follows describes a single TCR beta chain. Its specificity is not known. PCR primers comprised 60 Vbeta and 13 Jbeta primers. Clones were sequenced by immunoSEQ multiplex PCR, and TCRdb holds only the in-frame ones, with some missing. The sample yields 200,000 to 250,000 clones, 77% seen once. Germline assignment: CDR1 SNHLY and CDR2 FYNNEI. The V segment lost 8 bases and the J segment 0 bases; nucleotides outside the gene matches: 10. The CDR3 runs 16 residues. This entry is derived from a study of cytomegalovirus exposure and HLA in healthy donors. The study, taken as a whole, reports: Confirmation was obtained in vitro that a few CMV-associated chains are specific for CMV antigens. A likely sequencing artifact accounted for one observed cluster of highly shared sequence variants.

This chain joins TRBV2 and TRBJ1-2; TRBD1 matches 9 bases. This TCR was sampled from a woman in her sixties or seventies in good health and CMV-seropositive. The specimen was PBMCs. CDR3 in DNA: TGTGCCAGCTTGCGGGGACAGGGACTCCCTAACTATGGCTACACCTTC. It encodes CASLRGQGLPNYGYTF.